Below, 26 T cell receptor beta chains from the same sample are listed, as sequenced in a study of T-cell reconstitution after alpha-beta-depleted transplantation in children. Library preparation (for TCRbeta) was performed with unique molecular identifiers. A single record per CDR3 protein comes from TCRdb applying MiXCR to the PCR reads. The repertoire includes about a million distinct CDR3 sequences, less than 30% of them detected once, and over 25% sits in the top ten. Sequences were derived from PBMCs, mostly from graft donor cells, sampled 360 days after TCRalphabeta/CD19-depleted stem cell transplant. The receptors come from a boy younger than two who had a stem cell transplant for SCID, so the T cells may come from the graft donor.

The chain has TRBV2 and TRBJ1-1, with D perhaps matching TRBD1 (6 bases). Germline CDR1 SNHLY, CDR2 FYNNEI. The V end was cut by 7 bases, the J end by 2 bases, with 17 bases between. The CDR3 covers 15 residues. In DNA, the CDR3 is TGTGCCAGCAACCCGACAGGTCGGCTAAACACTGAAGCTTTCTTT. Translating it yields CASNPTGRLNTEAFF.

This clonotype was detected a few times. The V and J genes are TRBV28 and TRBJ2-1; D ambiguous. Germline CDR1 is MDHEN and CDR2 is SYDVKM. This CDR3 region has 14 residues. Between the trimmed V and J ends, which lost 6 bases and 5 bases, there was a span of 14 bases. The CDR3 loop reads CASRPPGLHNEQFF. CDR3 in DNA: TGTGCCAGCAGACCTCCCGGGCTACACAATGAGCAGTTCTTC.

The CDR3 nucleotides are TGCAGTGCTAGCATTGCGGGGGGATACACAGATACGCAGTATTTT. Translating gives CSASIAGGYTDTQYF. V gene TRBV20-1 combines with J gene TRBJ2-3; 8 bases line up with TRBD2. Germline assignment: CDR1 DFQATT and CDR2 SNEGSKA (reference sequence). CDR3 length equals 15 residues. Losses at the gene ends were 3 bases for V and 2 bases for J; bases not matched to a gene: 7.

The chain's CDR3 is CASTRDIRYQETQYF. DNA of the CDR3: TGTGCCAGCACCCGGGACATACGGTACCAAGAGACCCAGTACTTC. V usage is TRBV6-4 and J usage is TRBJ2-5; a possible D gene is TRBD1 (6 bases). The CDR3 runs to 15 residues. V lost 7 bases and J 0 bases, leaving 15 bases between the germline ends. The germline V gene encodes CDR1 MRHNA and CDR2 SNTAGT.

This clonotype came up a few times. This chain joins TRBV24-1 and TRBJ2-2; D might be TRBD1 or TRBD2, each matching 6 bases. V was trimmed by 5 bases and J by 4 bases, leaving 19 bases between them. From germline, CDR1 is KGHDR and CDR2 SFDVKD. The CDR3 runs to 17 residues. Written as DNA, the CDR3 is TGTGCCACCAGTGCCCCGAGGGGGGCTCTGGCCACCGGGGAGCTGTTTTTT. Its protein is CATSAPRGALATGELFF.

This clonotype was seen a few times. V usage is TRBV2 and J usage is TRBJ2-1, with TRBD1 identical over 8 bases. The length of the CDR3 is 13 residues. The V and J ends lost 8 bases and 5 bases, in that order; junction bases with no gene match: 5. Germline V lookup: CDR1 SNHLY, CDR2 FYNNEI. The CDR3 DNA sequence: TGTGCCAGCTGCGGACAGGGAAACAATGAGCAGTTCTTC. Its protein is CASCGQGNNEQFF.

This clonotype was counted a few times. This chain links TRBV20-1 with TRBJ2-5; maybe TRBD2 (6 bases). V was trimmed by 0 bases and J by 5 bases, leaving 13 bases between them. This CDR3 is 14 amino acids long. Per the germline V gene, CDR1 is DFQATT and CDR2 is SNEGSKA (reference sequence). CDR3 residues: CSARDWGGMETQYF. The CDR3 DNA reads TGCAGTGCTAGAGATTGGGGCGGGATGGAGACCCAGTACTTC.

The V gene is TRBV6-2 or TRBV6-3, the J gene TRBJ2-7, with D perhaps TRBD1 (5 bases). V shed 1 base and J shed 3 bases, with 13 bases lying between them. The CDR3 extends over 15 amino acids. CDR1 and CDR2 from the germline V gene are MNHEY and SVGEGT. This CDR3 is CASSYWTIPLYEQYF. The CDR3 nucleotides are TGTGCCAGCAGTTACTGGACAATACCTCTCTACGAGCAGTACTTC.

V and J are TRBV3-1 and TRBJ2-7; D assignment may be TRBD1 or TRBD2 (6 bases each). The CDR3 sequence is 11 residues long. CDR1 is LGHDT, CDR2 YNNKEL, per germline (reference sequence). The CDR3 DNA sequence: TGTGCTGTAGGGGGGTCCTACGAGCAGTACTTC. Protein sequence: CAVGGSYEQYF.

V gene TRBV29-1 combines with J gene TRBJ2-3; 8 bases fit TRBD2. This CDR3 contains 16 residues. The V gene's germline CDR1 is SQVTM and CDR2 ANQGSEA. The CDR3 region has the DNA TGCAGGATGGCGCGCCGGGGGGGCCAGAGCACAGATACGCAGTATTTT. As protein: CRMARRGGQSTDTQYF.

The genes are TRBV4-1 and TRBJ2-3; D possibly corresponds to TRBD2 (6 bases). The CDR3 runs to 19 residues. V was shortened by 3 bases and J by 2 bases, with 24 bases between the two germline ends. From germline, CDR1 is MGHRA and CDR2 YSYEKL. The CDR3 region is CASSQMGRGNHIATDTQYF. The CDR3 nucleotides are TGCGCCAGCAGCCAGATGGGGCGCGGGAACCACATTGCCACAGATACGCAGTATTTT.

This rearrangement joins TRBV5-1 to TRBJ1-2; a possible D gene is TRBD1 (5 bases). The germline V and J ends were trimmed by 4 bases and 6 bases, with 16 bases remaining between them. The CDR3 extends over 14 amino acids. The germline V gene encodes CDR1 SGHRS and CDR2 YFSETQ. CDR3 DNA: TGCGCCAGCAGCCCGGGACTTTCGGCGGATGGCTACACCTTC. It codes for CASSPGLSADGYTF.

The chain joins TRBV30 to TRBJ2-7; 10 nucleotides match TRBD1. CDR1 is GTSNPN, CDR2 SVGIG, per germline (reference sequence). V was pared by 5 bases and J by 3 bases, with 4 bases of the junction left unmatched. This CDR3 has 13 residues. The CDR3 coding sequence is TGTGCCTGGTCGGGACAGGGGTACTACGAGCAGTACTTC. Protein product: CAWSGQGYYEQYF.

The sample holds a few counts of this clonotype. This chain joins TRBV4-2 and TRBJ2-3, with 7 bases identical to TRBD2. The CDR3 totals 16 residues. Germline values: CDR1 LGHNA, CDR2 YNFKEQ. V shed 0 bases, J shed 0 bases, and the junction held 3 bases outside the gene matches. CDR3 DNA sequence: TGTGCCAGCAGCCAAGATCCAGCGGGGAGCACAGATACGCAGTATTTT. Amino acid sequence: CASSQDPAGSTDTQYF.

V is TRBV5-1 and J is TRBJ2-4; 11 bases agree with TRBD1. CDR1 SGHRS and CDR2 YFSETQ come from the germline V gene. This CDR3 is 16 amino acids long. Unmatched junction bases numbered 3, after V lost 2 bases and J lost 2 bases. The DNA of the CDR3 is TGCGCCAGCAGCTTTGGGACAGGGGGGTCCAAAAACATTCAGTACTTC. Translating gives CASSFGTGGSKNIQYF.

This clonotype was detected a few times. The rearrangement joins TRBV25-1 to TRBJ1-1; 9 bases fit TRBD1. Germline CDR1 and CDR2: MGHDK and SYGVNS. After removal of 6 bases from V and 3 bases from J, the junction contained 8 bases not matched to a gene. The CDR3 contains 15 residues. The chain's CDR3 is CASRPGQGTYTEAFF. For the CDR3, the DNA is TGTGCCAGCAGGCCCGGACAGGGGACTTACACTGAAGCTTTCTTT.

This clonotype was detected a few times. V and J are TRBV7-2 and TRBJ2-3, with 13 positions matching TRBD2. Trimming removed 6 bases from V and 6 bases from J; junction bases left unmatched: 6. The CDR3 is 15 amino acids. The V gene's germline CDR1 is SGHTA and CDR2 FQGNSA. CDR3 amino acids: CASRQGLAGRDTQYF. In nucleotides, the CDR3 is TGTGCCAGCAGACAGGGACTAGCGGGGAGGGATACGCAGTATTTT.

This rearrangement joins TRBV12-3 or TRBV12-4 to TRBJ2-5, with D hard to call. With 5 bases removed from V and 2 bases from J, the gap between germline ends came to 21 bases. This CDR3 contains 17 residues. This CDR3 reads CASSPRVGWTRQETQYF. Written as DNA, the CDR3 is TGTGCCAGCAGTCCGAGAGTGGGGTGGACCCGGCAAGAGACCCAGTACTTC.

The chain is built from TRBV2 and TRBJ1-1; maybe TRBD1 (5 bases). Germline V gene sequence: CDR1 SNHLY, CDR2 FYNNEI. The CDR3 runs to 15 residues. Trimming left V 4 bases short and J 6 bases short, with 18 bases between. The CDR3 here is CASSVDRGGFSEAFF. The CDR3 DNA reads TGTGCCAGCAGTGTTGACCGGGGGGGTTTTTCTGAAGCTTTCTTT.

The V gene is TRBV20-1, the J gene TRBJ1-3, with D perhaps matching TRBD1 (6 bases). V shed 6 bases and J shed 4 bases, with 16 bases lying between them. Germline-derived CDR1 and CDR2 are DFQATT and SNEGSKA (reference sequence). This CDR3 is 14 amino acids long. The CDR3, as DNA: TGCAGTGCCCCCCGCGGGGGGCTAGGAAACACCATATATTTT. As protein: CSAPRGGLGNTIYF.

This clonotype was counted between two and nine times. As DNA, the CDR3 is TGCAGTGCCCGCCTAGGGCCTTATGGCTACACCTTC. Translation: CSARLGPYGYTF. This chain connects TRBV20-1 to TRBJ1-2, with D hard to call. The CDR3 length is 12 residues. The germline gives CDR1 DFQATT, CDR2 SNEGSKA (reference sequence). Trimming shortened V by 6 bases and J by 5 bases, and 13 bases separated the two germline ends.

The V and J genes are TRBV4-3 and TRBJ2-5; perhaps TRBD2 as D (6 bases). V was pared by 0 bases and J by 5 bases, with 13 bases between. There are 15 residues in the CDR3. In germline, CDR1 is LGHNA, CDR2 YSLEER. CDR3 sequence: CASSQDSLLAETQYF. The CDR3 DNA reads TGCGCCAGCAGCCAAGATAGTTTGCTAGCGGAGACCCAGTACTTC.

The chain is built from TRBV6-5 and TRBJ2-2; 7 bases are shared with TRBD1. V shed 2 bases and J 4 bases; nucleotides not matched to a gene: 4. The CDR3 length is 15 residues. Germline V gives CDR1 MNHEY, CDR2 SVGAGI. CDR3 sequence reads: CASSYEGAGTGELFF. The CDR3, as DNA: TGTGCCAGCAGTTACGAGGGGGCGGGCACCGGGGAGCTGTTTTTT.

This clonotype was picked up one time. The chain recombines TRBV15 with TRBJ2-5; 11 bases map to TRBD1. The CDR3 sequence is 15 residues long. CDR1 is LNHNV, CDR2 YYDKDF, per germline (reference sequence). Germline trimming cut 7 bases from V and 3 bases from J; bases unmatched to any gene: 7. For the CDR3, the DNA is TGTGCCACCAACTTCGGACAGGGGGCGGAAGAGACCCAGTACTTC. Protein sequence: CATNFGQGAEETQYF.

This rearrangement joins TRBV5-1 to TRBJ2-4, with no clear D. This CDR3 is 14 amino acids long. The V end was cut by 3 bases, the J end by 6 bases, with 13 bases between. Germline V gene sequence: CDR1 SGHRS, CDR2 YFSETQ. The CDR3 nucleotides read TGCGCCAGCAGCTCCGGGTTTGAACTAAACATTCAGTACTTC. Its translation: CASSSGFELNIQYF. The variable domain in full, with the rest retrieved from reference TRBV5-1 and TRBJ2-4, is KAGVTQTPRYLIKTRGQQVTLSCSPISGHRSVSWYQQTPGQGLQFLFEYFSETQRNKGNFPGRFSGRQFSNSRSEMNVSTLELGDSALYLCASSSGFELNIQYFGAGTRLSVL.

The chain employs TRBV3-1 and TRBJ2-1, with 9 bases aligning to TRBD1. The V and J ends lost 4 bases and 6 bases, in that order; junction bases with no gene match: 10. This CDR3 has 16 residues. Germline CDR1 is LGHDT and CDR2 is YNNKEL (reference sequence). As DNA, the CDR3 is TGTGCCAGCAGCCGAAGGACAGGGGCCCTACTCAATGAGCAGTTCTTC. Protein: CASSRRTGALLNEQFF.